This entry describes one T cell receptor beta chain. The antigen remains undetermined. This record comes from a study of cytomegalovirus exposure and HLA in healthy donors. Study-wide background: The 95 to 150 validation repertoires were produced on the same platform as the roughly 720 repertoires of the first cohort. This was reported in a later analysis. Notes on the study in general: Accounts indicate the classifier identified cytomegalovirus status with strong specificity and sensitivity. The listing of approximately 160 TCR beta chains classed them as cytomegalovirus-associated.

These donors were members of the roughly 120-subject validation cohort, a group separate from the roughly 670-subject first cohort. Clones were read by immunoSEQ multiplex PCR, and TCRdb kept only the in-frame ones, dropping some. The table lists about 130,000 clones, 80% to 90% of them singletons. CDR3 length: 14 amino acids. Between the trimmed V and J ends, which lost 5 bases and 5 bases, there was a span of 13 bases. Per germline, CDR1 GTSNPN and CDR2 SVGIG (reference sequence). This receptor was taken from a woman in her late teens or twenties in good health and CMV-seropositive. This chain connects TRBV30 to TRBJ1-6; maybe TRBD1 (5 bases). Sequencing was carried out using PBMCs. The CDR3 DNA follows: TGTGCCTGGTCACCCAGGGCCAATAATTCACCCCTCCACTTT. Its protein is CAWSPRANNSPLHF.